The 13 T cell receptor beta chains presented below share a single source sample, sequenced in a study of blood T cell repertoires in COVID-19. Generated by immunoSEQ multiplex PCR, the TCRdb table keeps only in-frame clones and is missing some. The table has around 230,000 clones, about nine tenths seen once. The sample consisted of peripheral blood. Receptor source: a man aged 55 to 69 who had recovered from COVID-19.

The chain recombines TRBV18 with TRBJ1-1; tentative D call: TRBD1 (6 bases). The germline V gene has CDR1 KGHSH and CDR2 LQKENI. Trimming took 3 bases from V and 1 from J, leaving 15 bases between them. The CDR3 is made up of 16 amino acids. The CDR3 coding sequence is TGTGCCAGCTCACCCCGAAGGTCGGGACAGAACACTGAAGCTTTCTTT. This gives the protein CASSPRRSGQNTEAFF.

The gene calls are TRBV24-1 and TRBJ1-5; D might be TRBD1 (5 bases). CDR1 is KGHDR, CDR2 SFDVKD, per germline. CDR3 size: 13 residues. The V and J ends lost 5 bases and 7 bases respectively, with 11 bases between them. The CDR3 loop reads CATSGAGPQPQHF. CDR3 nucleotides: TGTGCCACCAGTGGGGCAGGGCCCCAGCCCCAGCATTTT.

The CDR3 coding sequence is TGTGCCAGCAGCCTATCGCGCAATGAGCAGTTCTTC. Its protein is CASSLSRNEQFF. V gene TRBV11-2 combines with J gene TRBJ2-1; the D is unclear. This CDR3 region has 12 residues. The germline CDR1 and CDR2 sequences are SGHAT and FQNNGV. Trimming shortened V by 5 bases and J by 6 bases, and 8 bases separated the two germline ends.

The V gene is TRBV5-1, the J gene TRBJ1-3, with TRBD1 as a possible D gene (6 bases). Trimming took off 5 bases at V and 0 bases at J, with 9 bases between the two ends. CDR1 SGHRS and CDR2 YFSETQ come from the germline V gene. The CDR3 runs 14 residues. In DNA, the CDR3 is TGCGCCAGCAGGAAGGACAGCTCTGGAAACACCATATATTTT. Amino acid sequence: CASRKDSSGNTIYF.

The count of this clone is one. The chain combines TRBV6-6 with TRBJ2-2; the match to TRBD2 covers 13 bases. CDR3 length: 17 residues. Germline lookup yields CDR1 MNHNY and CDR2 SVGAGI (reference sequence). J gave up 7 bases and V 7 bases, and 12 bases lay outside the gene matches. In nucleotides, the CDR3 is TGTGCCAGCAATCGTAGACTAGCGGGGGGCCCGGGCGGGGAGCTGTTTTTT. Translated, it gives CASNRRLAGGPGGELFF.

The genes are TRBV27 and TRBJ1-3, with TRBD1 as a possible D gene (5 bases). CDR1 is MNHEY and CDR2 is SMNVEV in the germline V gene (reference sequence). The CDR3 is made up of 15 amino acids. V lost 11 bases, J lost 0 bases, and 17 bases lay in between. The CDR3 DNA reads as TGTGCCGCGGGGGAGTTAACGCTCTCTGGAAACACCATATATTTT. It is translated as CAAGELTLSGNTIYF.

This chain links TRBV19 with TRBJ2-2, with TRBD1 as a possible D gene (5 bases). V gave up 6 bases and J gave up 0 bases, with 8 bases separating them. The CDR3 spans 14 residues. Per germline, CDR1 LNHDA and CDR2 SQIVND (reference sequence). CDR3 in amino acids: CASRQVTNTGELFF. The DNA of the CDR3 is TGTGCCAGTAGACAGGTCACGAACACCGGGGAGCTGTTTTTT.

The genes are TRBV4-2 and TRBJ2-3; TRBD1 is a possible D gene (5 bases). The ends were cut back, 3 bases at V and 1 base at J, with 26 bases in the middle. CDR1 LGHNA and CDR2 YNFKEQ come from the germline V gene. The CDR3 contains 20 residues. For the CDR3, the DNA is TGTGCCAGCAGCCATTCCCCCAGGGTTTCCCTCCCTTCTCGCACAGATACGCAGTATTTT. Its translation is CASSHSPRVSLPSRTDTQYF.

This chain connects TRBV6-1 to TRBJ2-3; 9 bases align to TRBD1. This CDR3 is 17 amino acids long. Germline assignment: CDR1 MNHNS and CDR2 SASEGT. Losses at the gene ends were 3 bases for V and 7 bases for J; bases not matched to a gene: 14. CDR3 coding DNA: TGTGCCAGCAGTGACAACAGGGGGCGGCAACCCCTGCATACGCAGTATTTT. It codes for CASSDNRGRQPLHTQYF.

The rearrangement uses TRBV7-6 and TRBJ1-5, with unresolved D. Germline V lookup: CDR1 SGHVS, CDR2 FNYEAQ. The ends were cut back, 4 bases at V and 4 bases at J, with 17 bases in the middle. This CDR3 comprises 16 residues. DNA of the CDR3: TGTGCCAGCAGCTCTACGGCGGGGTTCAGTAATCAGCCCCAGCATTTT. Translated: CASSSTAGFSNQPQHF.

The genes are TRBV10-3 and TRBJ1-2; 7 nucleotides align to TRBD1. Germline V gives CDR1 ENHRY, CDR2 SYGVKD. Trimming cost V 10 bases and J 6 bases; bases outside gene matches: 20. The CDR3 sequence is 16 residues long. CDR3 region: CATAGGQPSLSHGYTF. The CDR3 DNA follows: TGTGCCACCGCAGGGGGACAGCCATCACTCTCCCATGGCTACACCTTC.

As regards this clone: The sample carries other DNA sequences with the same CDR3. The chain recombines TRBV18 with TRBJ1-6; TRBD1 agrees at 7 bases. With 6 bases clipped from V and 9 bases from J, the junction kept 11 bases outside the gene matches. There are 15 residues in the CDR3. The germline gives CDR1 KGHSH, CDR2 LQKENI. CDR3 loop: CASSPRTGEGSPLHF. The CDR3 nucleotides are TGTGCCAGCTCCCCTCGGACAGGCGAAGGTTCACCCCTCCACTTT.

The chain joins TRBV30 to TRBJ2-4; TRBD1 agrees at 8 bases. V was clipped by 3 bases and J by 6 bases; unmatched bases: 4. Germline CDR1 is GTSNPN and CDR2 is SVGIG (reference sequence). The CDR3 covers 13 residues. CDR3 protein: CAWRRQGRNIQYF. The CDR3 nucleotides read TGTGCCTGGAGAAGACAGGGGAGAAACATTCAGTACTTC.